This T cell receptor (beta chain) was documented in a study of OX40 agonist ivuxolimab in advanced cancers. This clone was seen a handful of times. The same CDR3 is also encoded by other DNA sequences in this sample. The V end lost 2 bases, the J end lost 4 bases, and 3 bases lay between the germline ends. Germline V CDR1 and CDR2: WNHNN, SYGVQD (reference sequence). This CDR3 is built from 11 residues. The table came from immunoSEQ multiplex PCR; TCRdb's copy has only in-frame clones and leaves some out. Among tens of thousands of clones listed, 85% to 90% were seen once. The chain recombines TRBV10-1 with TRBJ2-7, with D hard to call. The origin of this receptor is an adult with an advanced solid tumor such as melanoma, head and neck, liver or kidney cancer. Sequencing used CD4+ or CD8+ T cells sorted from blood, obtained in a trial of the OX40 agonist ivuxolimab. In DNA form, the CDR3 reads TGCGCCAGCAGTGAGGGGTACGAGCAGTACTTC. As protein: CASSEGYEQYF.